Below, 7 T cell receptor beta chains from the same sample are listed, as sequenced in a study of regulatory dendritic cells for organ transplantation. Sorted T cells were CFSE-labeled and cultured four to five days with allogeneic regulatory or mature dendritic cells at 1:10. Their recognized antigens are unknown. Some clones are missing from TCRdb's copy, which holds only in-frame ones; the method was immunoSEQ multiplex PCR. The table includes approximately 11,000 clones, 65% to 80% detected once. The sample was memory CD4+ T cells from blood cultured with regulatory dendritic cells. The subset denotes: CD45RO+ memory T cells. The receptors come from a human donor in good health.

The V and J genes are TRBV2 and TRBJ1-2; 7 positions agree with TRBD1. Trimming took 4 bases from V and 7 from J; bases not matched to a gene: 9. Germline V lookup: CDR1 SNHLY, CDR2 FYNNEI. The CDR3 is made up of 14 amino acids. Here the CDR3 reads CASSAGTEPGGYTF. DNA for the CDR3: TGTGCCAGCAGTGCGGGGACAGAACCCGGTGGCTACACCTTC. The full variable domain, completed using reference TRBV2 and TRBJ1-2, is EPEVTQTPSHQVTQMGQEVILRCVPISNHLYFYWYRQILGQKVEFLVSFYNNEISEKSEIFDDQFSVERPDGSNFTLKIRSTKLEDSAMYFCASSAGTEPGGYTFGSGTRLTVV.

V usage is TRBV18 and J usage is TRBJ2-7, with 8 bases identical to TRBD1. Trimming took 6 bases from V and 3 from J; bases not matched to a gene: 10. The CDR3 runs to 15 residues. Germline loops: CDR1 KGHSH, CDR2 LQKENI. CDR3 region: CASSPGTGGDYEQYF. In DNA form, the CDR3 reads TGTGCCAGCTCCCCGGGAACAGGGGGTGACTACGAGCAGTACTTC.

The rearrangement uses TRBV10-1 and TRBJ1-5; 7 bases are a match to TRBD1. V trimming: 0 bases; J trimming: 4 bases; junction bases outside the gene matches: 6. CDR3 length: 16 amino acids. CDR1 WNHNN and CDR2 SYGVQD come from the germline V gene (reference sequence). The CDR3, as DNA: TGCGCCAGCAGTGAGTCGAAAGGGGGCAGGAATCAGCCCCAGCATTTT. It codes for CASSESKGGRNQPQHF.

The chain is built from TRBV11-3 and TRBJ1-2; a possible D gene is TRBD1 (6 bases). The CDR3 sequence is 16 residues long. Trimming took 5 bases from V and 6 from J, leaving 22 bases between them. Looked up from germline, CDR1 is SGHNT and CDR2 is YENEEA. CDR3 protein: CASSPGEGTRGDGYTF. In DNA, the CDR3 is TGTGCCAGCAGCCCCGGGGAGGGGACACGGGGAGATGGCTACACCTTC.

The chain combines TRBV21-1 with TRBJ1-3; the D call of TRBD1 is as the table states it, not checked on the DNA. TRBV21-1 is given as a pseudogene. The CDR3 length is 16 residues. CDR3 residues: CASRHLAGVEGNTIYF. CDR3 sequence (DNA): TGTGCCAGCAGACACCTAGCAGGGGTGGAGGGAAACACCATATATTTT.

This clone was counted once. The V and J genes are TRBV18 and TRBJ1-6; no reliable D call. Germline V gene lookup returns CDR1 KGHSH and CDR2 LQKENI. The CDR3 spans 13 residues. V was pared by 6 bases and J by 3 bases, with 6 bases between. The CDR3 sequence: CASSGDYNSPLHF. CDR3 bases: TGTGCCAGCTCCGGGGACTATAATTCACCCCTCCACTTT.

This clone was counted once. This chain joins TRBV6-1 and TRBJ1-4; D is unclear. Trimming took 6 bases from V and 3 from J, leaving 14 bases between them. This CDR3 has 15 residues. The germline V gene has CDR1 MNHNS and CDR2 SASEGT. CDR3 protein: CASRSPGRANEKLFF. The CDR3 DNA follows: TGTGCCAGCAGGTCACCCGGGAGAGCTAATGAAAAACTGTTTTTT.